A selection of T cell receptor beta chains follows, all from one sample in a study of blood T cell repertoires in COVID-19. The repertoire was sequenced with immunoSEQ multiplex PCR; TCRdb's copy has only in-frame clones and lacks some. Here the sample spans more than 110,000 clones, 65% to 90% being singletons. The sequencing input was peripheral blood. The receptor source for this set is a middle-aged man with acute or convalescent COVID-19. CDR3s include the opening cysteine and the closing phenylalanine or tryptophan.

j_call v_call cdr3_aa
TRBJ1-5 TRBV28 CASIGGDHSNQPQHF
TRBJ1-2 TRBV29-1 CSAPENYGYTF
TRBJ2-2 TRBV7-3 CASSRYGGTGELFF
TRBJ1-2 TRBV19 CASSRVIGGYTF
TRBJ2-1 TRBV2 CASRKGSGSGYEQFF
TRBJ2-7 TRBV10-2 CASSEGGSYEQYF
TRBJ1-2 TRBV5-6 CASSLGGQGGYGYTF
TRBJ2-3 TRBV29-1 CSVEEYTDTQYF
TRBJ1-4 TRBV6-2/TRBV6-3 CASSSQGITNEKLFF
TRBJ2-7 TRBV3-1/TRBV3-2 CASSPGWGVVGEQYF
TRBJ1-5 TRBV21-1 CASSNGTGGLSNQPQHF
TRBJ1-5 TRBV6-5 CASSSTGGYSNQPQHF
TRBJ1-5 TRBV19 CASRGWRQPQHF
TRBJ1-1 TRBV19 CASSTPGGLNSAFF
TRBJ2-5 TRBV7-2 CASSLTGAKETQYF
TRBJ2-7 TRBV4-1 CASSQEGYEQYF
TRBJ1-1 TRBV5-5 CASSTRTGGTLNTEAFF
TRBJ1-4 TRBV15 CATSSREKLFF
TRBJ2-3 TRBV12-5 CASGLVLGTASTDTQYF
TRBJ2-3 TRBV6-1 CASSESGPSTDTQYF
TRBJ2-4 TRBV5-6 CASSLDRGWAKNIQYF
TRBJ1-2 TRBV28 CASSSGNYGYTF